Following are 27 T cell receptor beta chains from one sample sequenced in a study of early T cells in non-severe SARS-CoV-2 infection. TCRdb re-called the 5' RACE reads through MiXCR, storing one row per CDR3 protein. Of some 26,000 distinct CDR3 sequences detected, about 4% appear once; the ten largest clones hold 11%. The sequenced sample consisted of whole blood. The receptors stem from an adult who was a healthcare worker with PCR-confirmed SARS-CoV-2 infection or an uninfected control (not recorded which).

This clonotype ranks as medium-sized (0.01 to 0.1%). CDR3 residues: CSVVKTSEQYF. In DNA form, the CDR3 reads TGCAGCGTCGTAAAGACGTCCGAGCAGTACTTC. The chain carries TRBV29-1 and TRBJ2-7; D is unresolved. This CDR3 spans 11 amino acids. V shed 6 bases and J shed 6 bases, with 12 bases lying between them. In germline, CDR1 is SQVTM, CDR2 ANQGSEA.

This clonotype was seen repeatedly, ten times or more. CDR3 bases: TGTGCCAGCAGTTGGGCTGCTAGCGGTACCGGGGAGCTGTTTTTT. As protein: CASSWAASGTGELFF. The rearrangement joins TRBV6-2 or TRBV6-3 to TRBJ2-2; 7 bases fit TRBD2. J lost 5 bases, V lost 4 bases, and 7 bases had no gene match. The CDR3 runs 15 residues. Looked up from germline, CDR1 is MNHEY and CDR2 is SVGEGT.

With regard to this clonotype: A much larger clone lies one base from this, so it may be a read error. This sequence joins TRBV28 and TRBJ1-2; D is possibly TRBD1 (5 bases). This CDR3 is 16 amino acids long. Germline CDR1 MDHEN, CDR2 SYDVKM. In nucleotides, the CDR3 is TGTGCCAGCAGTTTGCCCGAGGAAGGGACTAACTATGTCTACACCTTC. Translation gives CASSLPEEGTNYVYTF.

In its sample, this clonotype was seen many times. The chain is built from TRBV7-9 and TRBJ2-3; 14 nucleotides match TRBD2. The CDR3 covers 18 residues. Per germline, CDR1 SEHNR and CDR2 FQNEAQ (reference sequence). V shed 4 bases and J 2 bases; nucleotides not matched to a gene: 8. CDR3 in DNA: TGTGCCAGCAGCTCACCGGGACTAGCGGGAGTCGTCACAGATACGCAGTATTTT. Translated, it gives CASSSPGLAGVVTDTQYF.

This clonotype has a count of ten or more. The rearrangement joins TRBV7-6 to TRBJ2-7; D is tentatively TRBD1 or TRBD2 (5 bases each). This CDR3 spans 16 amino acids. Germline assignment: CDR1 SGHVS and CDR2 FNYEAQ. V was clipped by 5 bases and J by 0 bases, with 17 bases between them. CDR3 coding DNA: TGTGCCAGCAGCCTGGGTTCGGGGACGATCTCCTACGAGCAGTACGTC. The encoded protein is CASSLGSGTISYEQYV.

This clonotype has at least ten counts. The chain couples TRBV7-2 to TRBJ2-3; 7 bases match TRBD1. V was clipped by 4 bases and J by 1 base; unmatched bases: 8. The CDR3 extends over 16 amino acids. CDR1 is SGHTA and CDR2 is FQGNSA in the germline V gene. CDR3 residues: CASSSSRTGRTDTQYF. The CDR3, as DNA: TGTGCCAGCAGCTCAAGTAGGACAGGCCGCACAGATACGCAGTATTTT.

In its sample, this clonotype was seen many times. J is TRBJ2-5 and V is TRBV29-1; no reliable D call. The V gene's germline CDR1 is SQVTM and CDR2 ANQGSEA. V lost 2 bases, J lost 6 bases, and 13 bases lay in between. The CDR3 runs to 13 residues. CDR3 DNA: TGCAGCGTTGAACGGGCTCCCCCCCAGACCCAGTACTTC. This gives the protein CSVERAPPQTQYF. Drawing the rest from reference TRBV29-1 and TRBJ2-5, the complete variable domain is SAVISQKPSRDICQRGTSLTIQCQVDSQVTMMFWYRQQPGQSLTLIATANQGSEATYESGFVIDKFPISRPNLTFSTLTVSNMSPEDSSIYLCSVERAPPQTQYFGPGTRLLVL.

This clonotype has at least ten counts. This chain joins TRBV29-1 and TRBJ1-1, with 10 bases lining up with TRBD1. The CDR3 spans 12 residues. Germline CDR1 SQVTM, CDR2 ANQGSEA. Trimming removed 4 bases from V and 8 bases from J; junction bases left unmatched: 4. The CDR3 region is CSVGGTGAEAFF. CDR3 coding DNA: TGCAGCGTTGGCGGGACAGGGGCAGAAGCTTTCTTT. Complete variable domain (other parts from reference TRBV29-1 and TRBJ1-1): SAVISQKPSRDICQRGTSLTIQCQVDSQVTMMFWYRQQPGQSLTLIATANQGSEATYESGFVIDKFPISRPNLTFSTLTVSNMSPEDSSIYLCSVGGTGAEAFFGQGTRLTVV.

This clonotype was counted only a few times. The chain employs TRBV6-2 or TRBV6-3 and TRBJ2-1, with 11 bases that match TRBD1. The CDR3 spans 17 residues. Germline values: CDR1 MNHEY, CDR2 SVGEGT. The ends lost 0 bases at V and 7 bases at J; junction bases unmatched: 8. The DNA of the CDR3 is TGTGCCAGCAGTTACTCGCTCCGGACAGGGGGCCGGAATGAGCAGTTCTTC. Translating it yields CASSYSLRTGGRNEQFF.

This clonotype was recorded at least ten times. The chain employs TRBV12-3 or TRBV12-4 and TRBJ1-2; D is undetermined. This CDR3 contains 14 residues. Trimming stripped 6 bases from V and 5 bases from J, with 16 bases between. CDR3 residues: CASSPGRETYGYTF. The DNA of the CDR3 is TGTGCCAGCAGCCCTGGACGGGAAACATATGGCTACACCTTC.

The chain joins TRBV6-6 to TRBJ2-7, with a weak D call TRBD2 (5 bases). The germline CDR1 and CDR2 sequences are MNHNY and SVGAGI (reference sequence). V was pared by 5 bases and J by 3 bases, with 14 bases between. The CDR3 has 14 residues. CDR3 DNA sequence: TGTGCCAGCAGTGACCGGGATATATACTACGAGCAGTACGTC. Amino acids: CASSDRDIYYEQYV.

This rearrangement joins TRBV2 to TRBJ2-1; 8 bases are shared with TRBD2. The J segment lost 6 bases and the V segment lost 5 bases, leaving 18 bases of the junction unmatched. Per the germline V gene, CDR1 is SNHLY and CDR2 is FYNNEI. The CDR3 sequence is 18 residues long. The chain's CDR3 is CASSYSRTSSSYSNEQFF. CDR3 nucleotide sequence: TGTGCCAGCAGTTATTCTCGGACTAGCTCGTCTTATAGCAATGAGCAGTTCTTC.

This clonotype was detected many times. This rearrangement joins TRBV12-3 or TRBV12-4 to TRBJ2-2; perhaps TRBD1 as D (5 bases). Trimming pared 7 bases from V and 1 base from J, leaving 7 bases between. The CDR3 length is 13 residues. CDR3 region: CASNTGNTGELFF. For the CDR3, the DNA is TGTGCCAGCAACACAGGGAACACCGGGGAGCTGTTTTTT.

This clonotype turned up a few times. The chain links TRBV28 to TRBJ2-1, with D perhaps assigned TRBD1 or TRBD2 (5 bases each). Germline V gives CDR1 MDHEN, CDR2 SYDVKM. This CDR3 has 15 amino acids. With 6 bases removed from V and 9 bases from J, the gap between germline ends came to 21 bases. CDR3 region: CASSPLGGSRVEQFF. CDR3 DNA sequence: TGTGCCAGCAGCCCTCTTGGGGGTAGCCGGGTTGAGCAGTTCTTC.

This clonotype was counted ten times or more. V and J are TRBV27 and TRBJ1-5, with D maybe TRBD1 (5 bases). The CDR3 covers 16 residues. Trimming left V 1 base short and J 2 bases short, with 12 bases between. Germline CDR1 reads MNHEY; CDR2 reads SMNVEV (reference sequence). CDR3 amino acids: CASSLLRGSGNQPQHF. The CDR3 coding sequence is TGTGCCAGCAGTTTATTAAGGGGATCTGGCAATCAGCCCCAGCATTTT.

This clonotype has a count of ten or more. The chain links TRBV5-1 to TRBJ2-7; D is ambiguous. CDR1 is SGHRS, CDR2 YFSETQ, per germline. The CDR3 loop spans 13 amino acids. With 0 bases removed from V and 4 bases from J, the gap between germline ends came to 8 bases. The CDR3 here is CASSLADGYEQYV. CDR3 nucleotides: TGCGCCAGCAGCTTGGCAGACGGGTACGAGCAGTACGTC.

In its sample, this clonotype was seen many times. The chain couples TRBV12-3 or TRBV12-4 to TRBJ2-2; 9 positions match TRBD1. V was clipped by 5 bases and J by 7 bases; unmatched bases: 5. The CDR3 has 14 residues. The CDR3 sequence: CASSPGTGIGELFF. The CDR3 DNA sequence: TGTGCCAGCAGTCCCGGGACAGGGATCGGGGAGCTGTTTTTT.

In this sample, this clonotype turned up many times. The chain joins TRBV2 to TRBJ1-6, with a tentative D call TRBD1 (5 bases). Germline loops: CDR1 SNHLY, CDR2 FYNNEI. The CDR3 is made up of 13 amino acids. With 6 bases removed from V and 8 bases from J, the gap between germline ends came to 11 bases. The DNA of the CDR3 is TGTGCCAGCAGGCCGGGACGGGATTCACCCCTCCACTTT. As protein: CASRPGRDSPLHF.

This clonotype was observed many times. The chain joins TRBV4-3 to TRBJ2-3; no firm D call. The CDR3 is 14 residues long. Trimming took off 1 base at V and 6 bases at J, with 11 bases between the two ends. The germline gives CDR1 LGHNA, CDR2 YSLEER. The CDR3 region is CASSQAIWRDTQYF. The CDR3 DNA follows: TGCGCCAGCAGCCAAGCGATCTGGCGGGATACGCAGTATTTT.

This clonotype was detected many times. The V gene is TRBV18, the J gene TRBJ1-2; 8 bases fit TRBD1. V was pared by 1 base and J by 4 bases, with 2 bases of the junction left unmatched. This CDR3 region has 14 residues. The germline V gene has CDR1 KGHSH and CDR2 LQKENI. The CDR3 DNA reads as TGTGCCAGCTCACCACAACAGGGGGTCTATGGCTACACCTTC. Protein sequence: CASSPQQGVYGYTF.

The genes are TRBV5-1 and TRBJ2-2; D not resolved. CDR3 length equals 16 residues. Trimming removed 0 bases at V and 3 bases at J, with 12 bases between. Germline-derived CDR1 and CDR2 are SGHRS and YFSETQ. The CDR3 DNA is TGCGCCAGCAGCTTGGACAGTCCCCGGGACACCGGGGAGCTGTTTTTT. Residues: CASSLDSPRDTGELFF.

This clonotype was observed at least ten times. The V and J genes are TRBV7-9 and TRBJ1-6; a weak D match, TRBD1 (5 bases). Trimming stripped 1 base from V and 9 bases from J, with 10 bases between. The germline V gene has CDR1 SEHNR and CDR2 FQNEAQ (reference sequence). The CDR3 is 14 amino acids. CDR3 residues: CASSLGGEISPLHF. Written as DNA, the CDR3 is TGTGCCAGCAGCTTAGGGGGGGAGATTTCACCCCTCCACTTT.

This clonotype was found many times. The rearrangement links TRBV3-1 to TRBJ2-5, with 8 nucleotides matching TRBD1. Looked up from germline, CDR1 is LGHDT and CDR2 is YNNKEL (reference sequence). The CDR3 has 15 amino acids. J was trimmed by 4 bases and V by 4 bases; bases with no gene match: 8. As DNA, the CDR3 is TGTGCCAGCAGCCCAGGGGGACAGGCCCTAGAGACCCAGTACTTC. Protein: CASSPGGQALETQYF.

This clonotype was counted at least ten times. This chain uses TRBV11-1 with TRBJ2-7, with 7 nucleotides matching TRBD1. CDR1 is SGHAT and CDR2 is FQDESV in the germline V gene (reference sequence). Unmatched junction bases numbered 19, after V lost 5 bases and J lost 6 bases. The length of the CDR3 is 17 residues. This CDR3 reads CASSQASGTDRNREQYV. The CDR3 DNA is TGTGCCAGCAGCCAAGCCTCCGGGACAGATAGGAATCGCGAGCAGTACGTC.

This clonotype was seen repeatedly, ten times or more. The chain couples TRBV15 to TRBJ2-5; perhaps TRBD2 as D (5 bases). The CDR3 has 13 residues. Germline lookup yields CDR1 LNHNV and CDR2 YYDKDF (reference sequence). V lost 7 bases, J lost 3 bases, and 12 bases lay in between. CDR3 region: CATTEGPKETQYF. The CDR3 coding sequence is TGTGCCACCACCGAGGGTCCTAAAGAGACCCAGTACTTC.

This clonotype was seen repeatedly, ten times or more. This chain links TRBV12-3 or TRBV12-4 with TRBJ2-4; 7 nucleotides align to TRBD1. The CDR3 is 16 amino acids. The V and J ends lost 5 bases and 6 bases, in that order; junction bases with no gene match: 13. Written as DNA, the CDR3 is TGTGCCAGCAGTCCTATATTCGGGACAGCCTTAAACATTCAGTACTTC. Protein product: CASSPIFGTALNIQYF.

This clonotype was seen at least ten times. This chain connects TRBV20-1 to TRBJ1-1, with unresolved D. Trimming pared 0 bases from V and 0 bases from J, leaving 11 bases between. Germline V CDR1 and CDR2: DFQATT, SNEGSKA (reference sequence). There are 15 residues in the CDR3. The CDR3 is CSARDLSGVNTEAFF. The CDR3 DNA reads as TGCAGTGCTAGAGATCTGTCTGGGGTGAACACTGAAGCTTTCTTT.